The 19 T cell receptor beta chains given below trace back to one sample, sequenced in a study of blood T cell repertoires in COVID-19. The table came from immunoSEQ multiplex PCR; TCRdb's copy has only in-frame clones and leaves some out. The sample lists 50,000 to 75,000 clones, around 77% seen once, with 20% to 25% in the top ten. The sequenced sample was peripheral blood. All receptors come from a man of 80 years or more with active or convalescent COVID-19.

The chain employs TRBV30 and TRBJ2-1, with 8 bases fitting TRBD2. This CDR3 region has 15 residues. Looked up from germline, CDR1 is GTSNPN and CDR2 is SVGIG (reference sequence). V dropped 3 bases and J dropped 1; count of bases not matched to a gene: 5. The CDR3 spells CAWRHGRGSYNEQFF. For the CDR3, the DNA is TGTGCCTGGAGGCACGGGAGGGGTTCCTACAATGAGCAGTTCTTC.

This rearrangement joins TRBV4-1 to TRBJ1-1; D uncertain. Trimming pared 5 bases from V and 5 bases from J, leaving 21 bases between. The CDR3 consists of 16 residues. Germline V gives CDR1 MGHRA, CDR2 YSYEKL. The DNA of the CDR3 is TGCGCCAGCAGCGTAAGCGCCCAAATTTTAGAGACTGAAGCTTTCTTT. Residues: CASSVSAQILETEAFF.

This clone has only a few counts. V and J are TRBV11-3 and TRBJ2-2; 11 bases are a match to TRBD1. V gave up 5 bases and J gave up 1 base; unmatched junction bases: 9. The CDR3 runs 18 residues. Germline-derived CDR1 and CDR2 are SGHNT and YENEEA. The CDR3 here is CASSPRRTGGWNTGELFF. The CDR3 nucleotides are TGTGCCAGCAGCCCCCGCCGGACAGGGGGCTGGAACACCGGGGAGCTGTTTTTT.

This clone was counted only a few times. The CDR3 is CASHIWPIRDNNQPQHF. In nucleotides, the CDR3 is TGTGCCAGCCACATTTGGCCTATACGGGACAACAATCAGCCCCAGCATTTT. The chain couples TRBV19 to TRBJ1-5; D may be TRBD1 (6 bases). The CDR3 runs 17 residues. The V gene lost 9 bases and the J gene lost 3 bases, with 24 bases spanning the gap. Germline-derived CDR1 and CDR2 are LNHDA and SQIVND (reference sequence).

The gene calls are TRBV5-1 and TRBJ2-2; 11 bases line up with TRBD1. With V trimmed by 1 base and J by 4 bases, 3 bases remained unmatched. Germline V CDR1 and CDR2: SGHRS, YFSETQ. The CDR3 has 16 amino acids. The CDR3 sequence is CASSLTGTGGTGELFF. DNA of the CDR3: TGCGCCAGCAGCTTGACCGGGACAGGGGGCACCGGGGAGCTGTTTTTT.

This rearrangement joins TRBV5-1 to TRBJ1-2, with D perhaps TRBD1 (6 bases). Germline V gene data show CDR1 as SGHRS and CDR2 as YFSETQ. The CDR3 totals 14 residues. V lost 2 bases to trimming and J lost 6 bases, with 14 bases between them. The CDR3 is CASSFGSSGDGYTF. As DNA, the CDR3 is TGCGCCAGCAGCTTTGGTTCCTCAGGGGATGGCTACACCTTC.

This clone has more than one count but fewer than ten. CDR3 DNA: TGTGCCAGCAGCGGCAGGGGGCTCTCCTACAATGAGCAGTTCTTC. Its protein product is CASSGRGLSYNEQFF. V gene TRBV11-3 combines with J gene TRBJ2-1; 8 nucleotides line up with TRBD1. Germline V gene data show CDR1 as SGHNT and CDR2 as YENEEA. The ends lost 5 bases at V and 0 bases at J; junction bases unmatched: 3. The CDR3 extends over 15 amino acids.

The rearrangement links TRBV6-5 to TRBJ1-2, with D perhaps TRBD1 (5 bases). The V gene's germline CDR1 is MNHEY and CDR2 SVGAGI. With 6 bases removed from V and 5 bases from J, the gap between germline ends came to 13 bases. The CDR3 covers 13 residues. This CDR3 reads CASSLTATYGYTF. The CDR3 DNA follows: TGTGCCAGCAGCCTGACAGCAACATATGGCTACACCTTC.

The rearrangement links TRBV5-5 to TRBJ1-2; weak D call: TRBD1 (5 bases). Germline V gives CDR1 SGHKS, CDR2 YYEKEE (reference sequence). V was pared by 1 base and J by 6 bases, with 10 bases between. This CDR3 spans 13 amino acids. The CDR3 protein is CASSLSGEHGYTF. CDR3 nucleotides: TGTGCCAGCAGCTTGTCGGGGGAACATGGCTACACCTTC.

The rearrangement joins TRBV12-3 or TRBV12-4 to TRBJ2-5, with 8 positions matching TRBD2. V trimming: 4 bases; J trimming: 6 bases; junction bases outside the gene matches: 4. The CDR3 spans 13 residues. The CDR3 loop reads CASSSAGGQTQYF. The CDR3 nucleotides read TGTGCCAGCAGTTCGGCGGGGGGTCAGACCCAGTACTTC.

The table lists this clone with a few counts. The CDR3: CSIASTDTQYF. CDR3 nucleotide sequence: TGCAGTATAGCGAGCACAGATACGCAGTATTTT. This chain connects TRBV20-1 to TRBJ2-3, with D possibly being TRBD2 (5 bases). The CDR3 totals 11 residues. Germline V CDR1 and CDR2: DFQATT, SNEGSKA (reference sequence). Trimming shortened V by 8 bases and J by 0 bases, and 6 bases separated the two germline ends.

The count of this clone is one. The rearrangement joins TRBV10-2 to TRBJ2-5; a weak D match, TRBD1 (5 bases). V was shortened by 4 bases and J by 4 bases, with 22 bases between the two germline ends. The germline gives CDR1 WSHSY, CDR2 SAAADI. This CDR3 spans 17 amino acids. The CDR3 DNA follows: TGCGCCAGCAGTGCCTCGGACAAGGTGATGGCGGCAGAGACCCAGTACTTC. Residues: CASSASDKVMAAETQYF.

The chain couples TRBV3-1 (or the pseudogene TRBV3-2) to TRBJ2-4; a possible D gene is TRBD1 (6 bases). This CDR3 has 14 residues. Germline V gives CDR1 LGHDT, CDR2 YNNKEL (reference sequence). Trimming pared 4 bases from V and 12 bases from J, leaving 19 bases between. This CDR3 reads CASSLRTVGPAQYF. The CDR3 region has the DNA TGTGCCAGCAGCCTCCGGACAGTCGGACCGGCTCAGTACTTC.

This clone was recorded only once. The chain links TRBV10-3 to TRBJ1-2; D gene unclear. The CDR3 loop spans 15 amino acids. The V end lost 7 bases, the J end lost 4 bases, and 19 bases lay between the germline ends. CDR1 is ENHRY and CDR2 is SYGVKD in the germline V gene. Here the CDR3 DNA reads TGTGCCATCACGAGGAGGGAGGGCGGACCCTATGGCTACACCTTC. Protein: CAITRREGGPYGYTF.

The rearrangement links TRBV10-3 to TRBJ1-3, with D maybe TRBD1 (5 bases). CDR1 and CDR2 (germline): ENHRY, SYGVKD. CDR3 size: 14 residues. Trimming left V 4 bases short and J 2 bases short, with 9 bases between. CDR3 DNA: TGTGCCATCAGTGCGCCCAGGGCTGGAAACACCATATATTTT. Residues: CAISAPRAGNTIYF.

The table lists this clone with a few counts. The chain has TRBV18 and TRBJ1-5, with TRBD1 matching over 10 bases. The CDR3 covers 15 residues. CDR1 KGHSH and CDR2 LQKENI come from the germline V gene. V shed 6 bases and J 4 bases; nucleotides not matched to a gene: 6. CDR3 in amino acids: CASSRDRGLNQPQHF. The CDR3, as DNA: TGTGCCAGCTCGAGAGACAGGGGGCTGAATCAGCCCCAGCATTTT.

The chain couples TRBV7-7 to TRBJ2-1, with D maybe TRBD1 (5 bases). Per germline, CDR1 SSHAT and CDR2 FNYEAQ (reference sequence). V was shortened by 5 bases and J by 7 bases, with 12 bases between the two germline ends. CDR3 length equals 13 residues. The CDR3, as DNA: TGTGCCAGCAGCCAAGACAGAGTAAATGAGCAGTTCTTC. Protein sequence: CASSQDRVNEQFF.

This clone was seen a few times. This rearrangement joins TRBV5-1 to TRBJ2-1; D uncertain. The germline V and J ends were trimmed by 2 bases and 7 bases, with 10 bases remaining between them. Germline-derived CDR1 and CDR2 are SGHRS and YFSETQ. The CDR3 loop spans 13 amino acids. CDR3 sequence reads: CASSLNPGNEQFF. CDR3 coding DNA: TGCGCCAGCAGCTTAAACCCCGGGAATGAGCAGTTCTTC.

This chain uses TRBV24-1 with TRBJ2-3; TRBD2 matches 7 bases. CDR3 size: 12 residues. With 9 bases clipped from V and 6 bases from J, the junction kept 5 bases outside the gene matches. CDR1 is KGHDR, CDR2 SFDVKD, per germline. CDR3 DNA sequence: TGTGCCACCTCGCGGGAGTATGATACGCAGTATTTT. This sequence encodes CATSREYDTQYF.